This TCR beta chain comes out of a study of cytomegalovirus exposure and HLA in healthy donors. Study context: Genotyping showed about 80% of 300 to 450 donors falling in the Caucasian-associated ancestry cluster. Points from the study as a whole: An analysis was carried out later, and it reportedly showed fewer N-insertions in an Asian-associated ancestry cluster than the approximately 670-donor mean. Accounts indicate the classifier identified cytomegalovirus status with strong specificity and sensitivity. The authors listed 150 or so TCR beta chains as cytomegalovirus-associated.

CDR3 length: 16 amino acids. Germline-derived CDR1 and CDR2 are SEHNR and FQNEAQ (reference sequence). V lost 4 bases and J lost 1, with 15 bases in between. PCR used 60 Vbeta primers and 13 Jbeta primers. Assay: immunoSEQ multiplex PCR; the TCRdb copy retains only in-frame clones and omits some. The repertoire holds approximately 150,000 clones, with roughly four fifths as singletons. This clone was detected once. The antigen is undetermined. Input material: PBMCs. J is TRBJ2-3 and V is TRBV7-9; D unclear. The origin of this receptor is a man aged 50-60 years in good health and CMV-seropositive. CDR3 nucleotides: TGTGCCAGCAGCTATCCTGCGGCTCCCCGCACAGATACGCAGTATTTT. Its protein product is CASSYPAAPRTDTQYF.